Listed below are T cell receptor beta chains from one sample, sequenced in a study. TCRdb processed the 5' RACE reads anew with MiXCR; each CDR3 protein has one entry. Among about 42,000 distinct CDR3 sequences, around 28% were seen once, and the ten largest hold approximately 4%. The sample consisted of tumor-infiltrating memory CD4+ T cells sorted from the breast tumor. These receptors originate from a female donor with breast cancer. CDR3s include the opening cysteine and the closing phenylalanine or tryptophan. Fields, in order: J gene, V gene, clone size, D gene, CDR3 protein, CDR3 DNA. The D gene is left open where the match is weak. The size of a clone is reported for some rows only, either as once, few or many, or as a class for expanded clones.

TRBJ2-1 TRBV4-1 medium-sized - CASSRNRVNNEQFF TGCGCCAGCAGCCGTAACAGGGTGAACAATGAGCAGTTCTTC
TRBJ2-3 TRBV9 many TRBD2 CASSVAAAGVGDTQYF TGTGCCAGCAGCGTAGCCGCAGCGGGAGTGGGGGATACGCAGTATTTT
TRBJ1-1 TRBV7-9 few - CASSFQENTEAFF TGTGCCAGCAGCTTCCAGGAAAACACTGAAGCTTTCTTT
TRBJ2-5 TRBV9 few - CASSVDSYDVETQYF TGTGCCAGCAGCGTAGATTCCTATGACGTCGAGACCCAGTACTTC
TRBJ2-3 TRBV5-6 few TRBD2 CASSSRGEGATDTQYF TGTGCCAGCAGCTCACGGGGGGAAGGCGCCACAGATACGCAGTATTTT
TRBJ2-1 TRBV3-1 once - CAGSNTGRSYNEQFF TGTGCCGGCAGCAATACAGGCCGCTCCTACAATGAGCAGTTCTTC
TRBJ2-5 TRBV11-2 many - CASSLDRQQETQYF TGTGCCAGCAGCTTAGATCGGCAACAAGAGACCCAGTACTTC
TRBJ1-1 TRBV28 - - CASSFTGLRVEAFF TGTGCCAGCAGTTTTACCGGATTACGGGTCGAAGCTTTCTTT
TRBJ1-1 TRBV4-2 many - CASSQDAGIMTEAFF TGTGCCAGCAGCCAAGATGCAGGGATCATGACTGAAGCTTTCTTT
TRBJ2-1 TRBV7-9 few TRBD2 CASSQLAGVTEFF TGTGCCAGCAGCCAACTAGCGGGAGTTACTGAGTTCTTC
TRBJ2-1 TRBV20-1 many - CSATLFLAGEQFF TGCAGTGCTACTCTATTCTTAGCCGGAGAGCAGTTCTTC
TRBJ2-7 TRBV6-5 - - CASSYGQGGYEQYF TGTGCCAGCAGTTACGGGCAGGGAGGATACGAGCAGTACTTC
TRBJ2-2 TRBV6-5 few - CASSSREPNTGELFF TGTGCCAGCAGTTCCCGGGAGCCGAACACCGGGGAGCTGTTTTTT
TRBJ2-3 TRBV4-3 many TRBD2 CASSQATGTSGRAQYF TGCGCCAGCAGCCAAGCCACCGGGACTAGCGGGAGAGCGCAGTATTTT
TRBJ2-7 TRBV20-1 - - CSVRALLVYEQYF TGCAGCGTACGAGCCCTACTGGTCTACGAGCAGTACTTC
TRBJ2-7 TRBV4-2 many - CASSPEGYEQYF TGTGCCAGCAGCCCCGAGGGGTACGAGCAGTACTTC
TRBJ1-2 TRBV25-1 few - CASRSDRVNGYTF TGTGCCAGCAGATCGGACAGAGTCAATGGCTACACCTTC
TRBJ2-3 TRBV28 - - CASSLGYTDTQYF TGTGCCAGCAGTTTAGGGTACACAGATACGCAGTATTTT
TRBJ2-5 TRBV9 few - CASSGKEGFGTQYF TGTGCCAGCAGCGGGAAGGAGGGGTTCGGAACCCAGTACTTC